Presented here are 32 T cell receptor beta chains from one specimen sequenced in a study of a mutant IDH1 vaccine in newly diagnosed glioma. Stated time point: week 11, during vaccination. It was 300 ug of mutant IDH1 20-mer peptide that made up each vaccine dose, given with topical imiquimod. No antigens are known for them. TCRdb's table, derived via immunoSEQ multiplex PCR, lists solely in-frame clones and lacks some. The data show roughly 110,000 clones, roughly 90% seen once. Sequences were derived from PBMCs, sampled from a glioma patient whose treatment included an IDH1 peptide vaccine. Receptors were obtained from a woman in her 50s with glioma.

The chain has TRBV18 and TRBJ1-2; possible D gene TRBD1, 6 bases. V lost 0 bases and J 0 bases, leaving 11 bases between the germline ends. CDR1 is KGHSH and CDR2 is LQKENI in the germline V gene. The CDR3 consists of 16 residues. The CDR3 reads CASSPPDRRANYGYTF. For the CDR3, the DNA is TGTGCCAGCTCACCACCAGACAGGCGAGCTAACTATGGCTACACCTTC.

V and J are TRBV28 and TRBJ1-1; D may be TRBD1 (5 bases). With 3 bases removed from V and 14 bases from J, the gap between germline ends came to 16 bases. CDR1 and CDR2 (germline): MDHEN, SYDVKM. The CDR3 has 12 amino acids. The CDR3 DNA reads TGTGCCAGCAGTTTGGGCGGGGACCGTGGCTTCTTT. Amino acid sequence: CASSLGGDRGFF.

The V call is TRBV4-1, the J call TRBJ1-1; 8 bases match TRBD1. Germline CDR1 is MGHRA and CDR2 is YSYEKL. The J segment lost 0 bases and the V segment lost 3 bases, leaving 9 bases of the junction unmatched. CDR3 length equals 17 residues. CDR3 DNA: TGCGCCAGCAGCCAGCCCTTGACAGGGGACTTGAACACTGAAGCTTTCTTT. Translation: CASSQPLTGDLNTEAFF.

The rearrangement uses TRBV28 and TRBJ1-2, with 8 nucleotides matching TRBD1. Germline V CDR1 and CDR2: MDHEN, SYDVKM. This CDR3 region has 15 residues. V shed 5 bases, J shed 4 bases, and the junction held 9 bases outside the gene matches. The CDR3 DNA sequence: TGTGCCAGCAGTCCTGACAGGGGAGGTGGCTATGGCTACACCTTC. It specifies CASSPDRGGGYGYTF.

The chain carries TRBV11-3 and TRBJ2-3, with 8 positions matching TRBD1. The germline gives CDR1 SGHNT, CDR2 YENEEA. The trim removed 6 bases at V and 0 bases at J, leaving 5 bases unmatched. This CDR3 is built from 15 residues. The CDR3 sequence is CASSRGQGSTDTQYF. In DNA, the CDR3 is TGTGCCAGCAGTCGAGGACAGGGTAGCACAGATACGCAGTATTTT.

This clone was detected only a few times. J is TRBJ1-2 and V is TRBV19; perhaps TRBD1 as D (5 bases). In germline, CDR1 is LNHDA, CDR2 SQIVND (reference sequence). This CDR3 is built from 13 residues. Trimming took 8 bases from V and 2 from J, leaving 12 bases between them. The CDR3 spells CASGAGTNYGYTF. CDR3 nucleotide sequence: TGTGCCAGTGGGGCAGGGACCAACTATGGCTACACCTTC.

The chain is built from TRBV5-6 and TRBJ1-1, with D hard to call. Germline lookup yields CDR1 SGHDT and CDR2 YYEEEE. Between the trimmed V and J ends, which lost 4 bases and 3 bases, there was a span of 10 bases. The CDR3 loop spans 13 amino acids. DNA for the CDR3: TGTGCCAGCAGCGGCCGGGGAGACACTGAAGCTTTCTTT. This codes for CASSGRGDTEAFF.

The J gene is TRBJ2-1, the V gene TRBV11-3, with TRBD2 identical over 8 bases. Germline lookup yields CDR1 SGHNT and CDR2 YENEEA. The CDR3 sequence is 17 residues long. V lost 5 bases and J lost 6; bases outside the gene matches: 15. The CDR3 loop reads CASSLEVGAGGSNEQFF. The CDR3 coding sequence is TGTGCCAGCAGCCTTGAAGTCGGGGCGGGAGGATCCAATGAGCAGTTCTTC.

Here the CDR3 reads CASRGLAGNNEQFF. For the CDR3, the DNA is TGTGCCAGCAGAGGACTAGCGGGAAACAATGAGCAGTTCTTC. The chain joins TRBV7-9 to TRBJ2-1; TRBD2 agrees at 12 bases. Germline trimming cut 6 bases from V and 5 bases from J; bases unmatched to any gene: 2. Germline loops: CDR1 SEHNR, CDR2 FQNEAQ (reference sequence). The CDR3 consists of 14 residues.

The V call is TRBV7-9, the J call TRBJ2-1; 14 nucleotides match TRBD2. CDR3 size: 15 residues. The J segment lost 6 bases and the V segment lost 6 bases, leaving 4 bases of the junction unmatched. CDR1 is SEHNR, CDR2 FQNEAQ, per germline (reference sequence). The DNA of the CDR3 is TGTGCCAGCAGTCGGGGACTAGCGGGAGTCAATGAGCAGTTCTTC. This encodes CASSRGLAGVNEQFF.

The chain uses TRBV5-1 and TRBJ1-6; 7 positions match TRBD1. The germline gives CDR1 SGHRS, CDR2 YFSETQ. The CDR3 length is 16 residues. The V and J ends lost 4 bases and 0 bases, in that order; junction bases with no gene match: 4. Written as DNA, the CDR3 is TGCGCCAGCAGCCTGGGACAGACCTCCTATAATTCACCCCTCCACTTT. This sequence encodes CASSLGQTSYNSPLHF.

DNA of the CDR3: TGTGCCTGGAGTGTACAGGGTGCTGGGGCCAACGTCCTGACTTTC. As protein: CAWSVQGAGANVLTF. The chain joins TRBV30 to TRBJ2-6; D might be TRBD1 (6 bases). Germline loops: CDR1 GTSNPN, CDR2 SVGIG (reference sequence). The V and J ends lost 0 bases and 2 bases respectively, with 8 bases between them. The CDR3 covers 15 residues.

The CDR3 DNA is TGTGCCAGCAGCGTAGGACTAGCGGACTCCTACGAGCAGTACTTC. It yields the protein CASSVGLADSYEQYF. The V and J genes are TRBV9 and TRBJ2-7, with TRBD2 identical over 9 bases. Losses at the gene ends were 0 bases for V and 0 bases for J; bases not matched to a gene: 1. Germline assignment: CDR1 SGDLS and CDR2 YYNGEE. This CDR3 region has 15 residues.

The chain is built from TRBV5-1 and TRBJ2-3, with unresolved D. Germline assignment: CDR1 SGHRS and CDR2 YFSETQ. V shed 0 bases and J shed 0 bases, with 5 bases lying between them. The CDR3 has 14 residues. The CDR3 loop is CASSLASSTDTQYF. The CDR3 bases are TGCGCCAGCAGCTTGGCTTCTAGCACAGATACGCAGTATTTT.

The chain employs TRBV18 and TRBJ2-3; the D gene is possibly TRBD2 (6 bases). Germline assignment: CDR1 KGHSH and CDR2 LQKENI. V lost 6 bases, J lost 4 bases, and 11 bases lay in between. The CDR3 loop spans 13 amino acids. CDR3 coding DNA: TGTGCCAGCTCCCCCGGGGGTTCAGATACGCAGTATTTT. Amino acid sequence: CASSPGGSDTQYF.

The V and J genes are TRBV7-8 and TRBJ2-2, with D possibly being TRBD1 (5 bases). V lost 1 base and J 9 bases, leaving 9 bases between the germline ends. CDR3 length: 13 amino acids. Germline V gene data show CDR1 as SGHVS and CDR2 as FQNEAQ. CDR3 protein: CASSLGGARELFF. The CDR3 bases are TGTGCCAGCAGCTTAGGTGGGGCGCGGGAGCTGTTTTTT.

The chain recombines TRBV15 with TRBJ2-7; D might be TRBD1 (6 bases). Germline lookup yields CDR1 LNHNV and CDR2 YYDKDF (reference sequence). The CDR3 has 13 residues. The V and J ends lost 3 bases and 6 bases respectively, with 12 bases between them. DNA for the CDR3: TGTGCCACCAGCAGCACAGGGATCCCCGAGCAGTACTTC. Protein: CATSSTGIPEQYF.

This clone was seen a single time. V usage is TRBV28 and J usage is TRBJ1-2; no definite D call. Germline V gives CDR1 MDHEN, CDR2 SYDVKM. This CDR3 is built from 13 residues. V gave up 5 bases and J gave up 0 bases, with 7 bases separating them. This CDR3 is CASSPLANYGYTF. The CDR3 coding sequence is TGTGCCAGCAGTCCTTTGGCTAACTATGGCTACACCTTC.

The chain employs TRBV30 and TRBJ2-2, with 9 bases that match TRBD2. This CDR3 comprises 15 residues. J gave up 3 bases and V 5 bases, and 7 bases lay outside the gene matches. Per the germline V gene, CDR1 is GTSNPN and CDR2 is SVGIG (reference sequence). CDR3 region: CAWSSGRPYTGELFF. CDR3 bases: TGTGCCTGGTCCAGCGGGAGGCCCTACACCGGGGAGCTGTTTTTT.

V is TRBV18 and J is TRBJ2-4; D is undetermined. The V end lost 1 base, the J end lost 1 base, and 11 bases lay between the germline ends. This CDR3 is 16 amino acids long. Germline CDR1 is KGHSH and CDR2 is LQKENI. CDR3 loop: CASSPQDSRAKNIQYF. The CDR3 bases are TGTGCCAGCTCACCACAGGATAGTAGGGCCAAAAACATTCAGTACTTC.

This sequence joins TRBV30 and TRBJ2-7; 7 bases are shared with TRBD2. The V gene end was trimmed by 2 bases and the J gene end by 2 bases; junction bases not matched to a gene: 6. The CDR3 contains 14 residues. Germline V gene data show CDR1 as GTSNPN and CDR2 as SVGIG (reference sequence). For the CDR3, the DNA is TGTGCCTGGAGTTCTACTAGCGCCACCTACGAGCAGTACTTC. This gives the protein CAWSSTSATYEQYF. Together with reference TRBV30 and TRBJ2-7, the CDR3 gives the full variable domain: SQTIHQWPATLVQPVGSPLSLECTVEGTSNPNLYWYRQAAGRGLQLLFYSVGIGQISSEVPQNLSASRPQDRQFILSSKKLLLSDSGFYLCAWSSTSATYEQYFGPGTRLTVT.

The chain combines TRBV15 with TRBJ2-1; the match to TRBD1 covers 7 bases. The CDR3 is 14 residues long. After removal of 4 bases from V and 9 bases from J, the junction contained 9 bases not matched to a gene. The germline CDR1 and CDR2 sequences are LNHNV and YYDKDF (reference sequence). In nucleotides, the CDR3 is TGTGCCACCAGCACCCGTATGACAGGGACTGAGCAGTTCTTC. It translates to CATSTRMTGTEQFF.

This chain joins TRBV7-2 and TRBJ2-3, with 8 bases fitting TRBD1. V was pared by 5 bases and J by 1 base, with 11 bases of the junction left unmatched. This CDR3 is 17 amino acids long. Germline V gene lookup returns CDR1 SGHTA and CDR2 FQGNSA. CDR3 DNA sequence: TGTGCCAGCAGCAAGCTCCAGGGGGCGCGAGGCACAGATACGCAGTATTTT. This translates into CASSKLQGARGTDTQYF.

The chain combines TRBV27 with TRBJ2-7; possibly TRBD1 for D (6 bases). Trimming took 2 bases from V and 0 from J, leaving 8 bases between them. Germline assignment: CDR1 MNHEY and CDR2 SMNVEV (reference sequence). The CDR3 loop spans 14 amino acids. As DNA, the CDR3 is TGTGCCAGCAGTTTACAGGGGAGCTCCTACGAGCAGTACTTC. This gives the protein CASSLQGSSYEQYF.

The J gene is TRBJ2-3, the V gene TRBV7-8; 16 bases fit TRBD2. The germline CDR1 and CDR2 sequences are SGHVS and FQNEAQ. The V segment lost 5 bases and the J segment 6 bases; nucleotides outside the gene matches: 5. The CDR3 length is 16 residues. DNA of the CDR3: TGTGCCAGCAGCGGGGGACTAGCGGGAGGGATTGATACGCAGTATTTT. This gives the protein CASSGGLAGGIDTQYF.

The rearrangement joins TRBV9 to TRBJ2-7; D is possibly TRBD2 (5 bases). The germline gives CDR1 SGDLS, CDR2 YYNGEE. V lost 0 bases and J lost 1, with 20 bases in between. This CDR3 region has 18 residues. The CDR3 sequence: CASSVERTTKGDSYEQYF. In DNA, the CDR3 is TGTGCCAGCAGCGTAGAAAGAACTACGAAGGGAGATTCCTACGAGCAGTACTTC. Full variable domain (missing parts from reference TRBV9 and TRBJ2-7): DSGVTQTPKHLITATGQRVTLRCSPRSGDLSVYWYQQSLDQGLQFLIQYYNGEERAKGNILERFSAQQFPDLHSELNLSSLELGDSALYFCASSVERTTKGDSYEQYFGPGTRLTVT.

V gene TRBV7-9 combines with J gene TRBJ2-1; 11 bases map to TRBD2. The CDR3 runs to 16 residues. Germline CDR1 SEHNR, CDR2 FQNEAQ (reference sequence). V trimming: 2 bases; J trimming: 3 bases; junction bases outside the gene matches: 3. The CDR3 loop reads CASSLTGTSGYNEQFF. The CDR3 nucleotides are TGTGCCAGCAGCTTAACCGGGACTAGCGGCTACAATGAGCAGTTCTTC.

The V call is TRBV5-1, the J call TRBJ2-3; either TRBD1 or TRBD2 may supply D (6 bases each). CDR3 length equals 15 residues. V was pared by 5 bases and J by 1 base, with 14 bases between. Germline CDR1 and CDR2: SGHRS and YFSETQ. The DNA for the CDR3 is TGCGCCAGCAGTTGGAGGGACACCGGCACAGATACGCAGTATTTT. It encodes CASSWRDTGTDTQYF.

The chain carries TRBV9 and TRBJ2-7; D gene uncertain. Germline CDR1 is SGDLS and CDR2 is YYNGEE. The CDR3 has 13 amino acids. Trimming took off 3 bases at V and 3 bases at J, with 10 bases between the two ends. DNA for the CDR3: TGTGCCAGCAGCGGGCCCGGGTTCTACGAGCAGTACTTC. The encoded protein is CASSGPGFYEQYF.

DNA of the CDR3: TGTGCCAGCAGCTCTCAGCGGATCTCTATCTATCAGCCCCAGCATTTT. Encoded protein: CASSSQRISIYQPQHF. The genes are TRBV7-8 and TRBJ1-5; the D is unclear. The CDR3 has 16 residues. Trimming removed 4 bases at V and 5 bases at J, with 18 bases between. Germline V lookup: CDR1 SGHVS, CDR2 FQNEAQ.

This clone was counted only a few times. The chain has TRBV19 and TRBJ1-5, with 8 bases matching TRBD1. Germline V lookup: CDR1 LNHDA, CDR2 SQIVND (reference sequence). This CDR3 is built from 15 residues. The ends lost 6 bases at V and 4 bases at J; junction bases unmatched: 8. The CDR3 coding sequence is TGTGCCAGTAGGCTATCAGGGGGCTATAATCAGCCCCAGCATTTT. It specifies CASRLSGGYNQPQHF.

The CDR3, as DNA: TGTGCCAGCAGCCCAAAACGGGGCACAGATACGCAGTATTTT. It translates to CASSPKRGTDTQYF. J is TRBJ2-3 and V is TRBV5-4; D is ambiguous. Trimming shortened V by 4 bases and J by 1 base, and 10 bases separated the two germline ends. The CDR3 sequence is 14 residues long. Germline lookup yields CDR1 SGHNT and CDR2 YYREEE (reference sequence).